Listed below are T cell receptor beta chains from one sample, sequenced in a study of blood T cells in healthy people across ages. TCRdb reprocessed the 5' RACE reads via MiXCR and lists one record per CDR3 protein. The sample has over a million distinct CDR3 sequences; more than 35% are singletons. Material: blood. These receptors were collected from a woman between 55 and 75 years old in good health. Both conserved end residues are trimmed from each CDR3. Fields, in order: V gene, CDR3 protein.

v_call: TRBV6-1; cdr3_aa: ASPTPGNEKLF
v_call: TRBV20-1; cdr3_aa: SASGGLAGSHEQY
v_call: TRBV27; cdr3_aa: ASSPRGQAYSGANVLT
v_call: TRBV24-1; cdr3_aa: ATSDSGTPDYEQY
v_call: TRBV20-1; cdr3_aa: SARGLDYSNEQF
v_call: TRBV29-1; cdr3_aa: SVLTTVAGPGEQY
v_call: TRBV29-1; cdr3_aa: SVKGCGKHSSNEQF
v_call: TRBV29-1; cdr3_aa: SARLAGSNEQF
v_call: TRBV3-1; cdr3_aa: ASSHLTGTNEQF
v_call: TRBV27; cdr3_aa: ASPSENTGELF
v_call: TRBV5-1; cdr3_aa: ASSLEPVDTQY
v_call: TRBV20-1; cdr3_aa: SARRPSNEQF
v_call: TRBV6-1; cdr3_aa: ASSEQGGSGETQY
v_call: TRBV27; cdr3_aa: ASSTQAGTPYNEQF
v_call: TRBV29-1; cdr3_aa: SVEAIGTGANVLT
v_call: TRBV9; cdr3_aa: ASSLIAGGPTDTQY
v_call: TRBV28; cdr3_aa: ASSSPFGTYEQY
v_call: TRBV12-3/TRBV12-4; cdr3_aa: ASTLRGSWTRETQY
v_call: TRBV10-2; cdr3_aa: ASSEPRVGTYEQY
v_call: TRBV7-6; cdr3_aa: ASSLPQAGGPNGELF
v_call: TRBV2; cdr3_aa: ASSRDRVTYGYT
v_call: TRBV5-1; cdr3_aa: ASKGRQSSYEQY
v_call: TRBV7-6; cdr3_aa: ASSHASNHPYEQY
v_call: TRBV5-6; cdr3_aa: ASSLGVRQVYGYT
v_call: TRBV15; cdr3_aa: ATSRVFVLAGGVNEQF
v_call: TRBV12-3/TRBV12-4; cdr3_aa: ASSTYGQGQETQY
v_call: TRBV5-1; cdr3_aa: ASRGSPPGNEQF
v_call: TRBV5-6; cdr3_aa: ASSRRQGRGYT
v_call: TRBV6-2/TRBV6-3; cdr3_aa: ASRQQGGSGTQY
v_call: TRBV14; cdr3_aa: ASSQDARGRSSYEQY
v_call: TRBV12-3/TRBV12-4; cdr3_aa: ASMRTDSNEQF
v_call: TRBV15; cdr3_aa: ATSRETGGYEQY
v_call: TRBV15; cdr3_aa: ATEGQGFRTQY
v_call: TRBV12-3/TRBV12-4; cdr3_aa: ASQSGTAYGYT
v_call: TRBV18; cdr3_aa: ASSRKGDSNEQF